Following are 22 T cell receptor beta chains from one sample sequenced in a study of shared clonotypes between healthy human individuals. Method: immunoSEQ multiplex PCR; TCRdb's copy keeps in-frame clones and lacks some. The sample has more than 1.2 million clones, about 98.5% seen once. Sequences were obtained from naive CD4+ T cells sorted from blood. The subset here: CD45RA+ positively selected. The receptors come from a man aged 25 to 45 in good health.

The CDR3: CASSSWDRGRETEAFF. Written as DNA, the CDR3 is TGTGCCAGCAGCTCTTGGGACAGGGGGCGGGAGACTGAAGCTTTCTTT. The chain uses TRBV11-3 and TRBJ1-1; 12 nucleotides agree with TRBD1. Trimming cost V 4 bases and J 5 bases; bases outside gene matches: 8. The germline gives CDR1 SGHNT, CDR2 YENEEA. CDR3 length: 16 residues.

The rearrangement joins TRBV5-4 to TRBJ2-1; 16 bases map to TRBD2. V lost 6 bases and J lost 9; bases outside the gene matches: 9. The CDR3 contains 16 residues. Germline CDR1 and CDR2: SGHNT and YYREEE (reference sequence). The chain's CDR3 is CASKMGLAGGLGEQFF. CDR3 bases: TGTGCCAGCAAAATGGGACTAGCGGGAGGGCTTGGTGAGCAGTTCTTC.

The CDR3 reads CASSHVAGGQETQYF. Written as DNA, the CDR3 is TGTGCCAGCAGCCATGTAGCGGGGGGTCAAGAGACCCAGTACTTC. The rearrangement joins TRBV14 to TRBJ2-5; 10 nucleotides align to TRBD2. The CDR3 spans 15 residues. With V trimmed by 3 bases and J by 2 bases, 3 bases remained unmatched. Germline V gene data show CDR1 as SGHDN and CDR2 as FVKESK.

The genes are TRBV10-3 and TRBJ2-5; 8 bases match TRBD1. The CDR3 covers 14 residues. Trimming at V came to 5 bases and at J to 4 bases, leaving 6 bases not matched to a gene. Germline V CDR1 and CDR2: ENHRY, SYGVKD. Here the CDR3 DNA reads TGTGCCATCAGTTCAGGGGGCTCGGGAGAGACCCAGTACTTC. It encodes CAISSGGSGETQYF.

In DNA form, the CDR3 reads TGCGCCAGCAGCCAAGAAGGCGGGAGTTCCTACAATGAGCAGTTCTTC. The encoded protein is CASSQEGGSSYNEQFF. V usage is TRBV4-3 and J usage is TRBJ2-1, with TRBD2 matching 7 bases. The V gene's germline CDR1 is LGHNA and CDR2 YSLEER. V lost 0 bases and J lost 1; bases outside the gene matches: 3. The CDR3 has 16 amino acids.

The chain has TRBV6-1 and TRBJ2-5, with TRBD2 identical over 7 bases. The CDR3 has 13 amino acids. Trimming cost V 10 bases and J 8 bases; bases outside gene matches: 13. Germline CDR1 and CDR2: MNHNS and SASEGT. The CDR3 nucleotides are TGTGCCACCGGGGGGACCCCCCAAACAACCCAGTACTTC. This encodes CATGGTPQTTQYF.

The chain combines TRBV29-1 with TRBJ2-1; 9 positions agree with TRBD1. The CDR3 length is 14 residues. Losses at the gene ends were 7 bases for V and 7 bases for J; bases not matched to a gene: 11. CDR1 and CDR2 (germline): SQVTM, ANQGSEA. CDR3: CSAGGGDRVNEQFF. The DNA of the CDR3 is TGCAGCGCTGGAGGGGGGGACAGGGTTAATGAGCAGTTCTTC.

V is TRBV11-2 and J is TRBJ2-2; D is uncertain. The CDR3 is made up of 14 amino acids. Between the trimmed V and J ends, which lost 0 bases and 9 bases, there was a span of 11 bases. From germline, CDR1 is SGHAT and CDR2 FQNNGV. This CDR3 reads CASSLEQAARELFF. For the CDR3, the DNA is TGTGCCAGCAGCTTAGAGCAGGCAGCGAGGGAGCTGTTTTTT.

This rearrangement joins TRBV6-5 to TRBJ2-1; the D is unclear. This CDR3 is 13 amino acids long. Germline V gene sequence: CDR1 MNHEY, CDR2 SVGAGI. V gave up 7 bases and J gave up 6 bases, with 13 bases separating them. CDR3 sequence: CASNPRAGNEQFF. The CDR3 DNA is TGTGCCAGCAACCCCCGAGCCGGCAATGAGCAGTTCTTC.

This chain joins TRBV5-4 and TRBJ2-7; TRBD1 matches 7 bases. Germline V gene data show CDR1 as SGHNT and CDR2 as YYREEE (reference sequence). Trimming took 4 bases from V and 9 from J; bases not matched to a gene: 10. The CDR3 consists of 13 residues. CDR3 region: CASSRDRDEWQYF. The CDR3 bases are TGTGCCAGCAGCCGTGACAGGGATGAATGGCAGTACTTC. Complete variable domain (other parts from reference TRBV5-4 and TRBJ2-7): ETGVTQSPTHLIKTRGQQVTLRCSSQSGHNTVSWYQQALGQGPQFIFQYYREEENGRGNFPPRFSGLQFPNYSSELNVNALELDDSALYLCASSRDRDEWQYFGPGTRLTVT.

V gene TRBV5-1 combines with J gene TRBJ2-7; 7 nucleotides line up with TRBD2. The germline V gene encodes CDR1 SGHRS and CDR2 YFSETQ. The CDR3 length is 15 residues. J lost 3 bases, V lost 0 bases, and 6 bases had no gene match. In DNA, the CDR3 is TGCGCCAGCAGCTTGGATGGGACTACCTTCTACGAGCAGTACTTC. Protein product: CASSLDGTTFYEQYF.

V and J are TRBV19 and TRBJ2-7, with D possibly being TRBD1 or TRBD2 (5 bases each). CDR3 size: 14 residues. CDR1 and CDR2 (germline): LNHDA, SQIVND (reference sequence). V lost 5 bases and J lost 2, with 13 bases in between. The CDR3 sequence is CASSPGTMTYEQYF. CDR3 nucleotides: TGTGCCAGTAGTCCCGGGACGATGACCTACGAGCAGTACTTC. The full variable domain, its missing parts supplied by reference TRBV19 and TRBJ2-7, is DGGITQSPKYLFRKEGQNVTLSCEQNLNHDAMYWYRQDPGQGLRLIYYSQIVNDFQKGDIAEGYSVSREKKESFPLTVTSAQKNPTAFYLCASSPGTMTYEQYFGPGTRLTVT.

The J gene is TRBJ1-2, the V gene TRBV6-5; weak D call: TRBD1 (5 bases). Germline V gene data show CDR1 as MNHEY and CDR2 as SVGAGI. Trimming cost V 0 bases and J 7 bases, with 12 bases left between them. CDR3 length equals 14 residues. The CDR3 region has the DNA TGTGCCAGCAGTTACTCGACGGGGAGGGGTGGCTACACCTTC. This translates into CASSYSTGRGGYTF.

V gene TRBV28 combines with J gene TRBJ2-1; D uncertain. In germline, CDR1 is MDHEN, CDR2 SYDVKM. The ends were cut back, 3 bases at V and 6 bases at J, with 12 bases in the middle. CDR3 size: 14 residues. The CDR3 DNA is TGTGCCAGCAGTTTTTTAGCTCAGATCAATGAGCAGTTCTTC. Translated: CASSFLAQINEQFF.

The CDR3 bases are TGCGCCAGCAGGCTCGGGACAGAGAACACTGAAGCTTTCTTT. It encodes CASRLGTENTEAFF. The chain has TRBV5-1 and TRBJ1-1, with 7 bases that match TRBD1. This CDR3 is 14 amino acids long. The germline CDR1 and CDR2 sequences are SGHRS and YFSETQ. The V and J ends lost 5 bases and 1 base, in that order; junction bases with no gene match: 5.

This clone has only one observation. The V and J genes are TRBV5-4 and TRBJ2-1; 10 bases map to TRBD2. This CDR3 is 17 amino acids long. The V gene end was trimmed by 0 bases and the J gene end by 7 bases; junction bases not matched to a gene: 10. Germline CDR1 reads SGHNT; CDR2 reads YYREEE (reference sequence). The CDR3 is CASSLDPLAGVQNEQFF. CDR3 bases: TGTGCCAGCAGCTTGGATCCCCTAGCGGGAGTGCAGAATGAGCAGTTCTTC.

This chain uses TRBV5-6 with TRBJ1-2, with D unclear. Germline CDR1 SGHDT, CDR2 YYEEEE. With 3 bases removed from V and 3 bases from J, the gap between germline ends came to 6 bases. The CDR3 has 12 residues. The CDR3 DNA sequence: TGTGCCAGCAGCTCGTACGACTATGGCTACACCTTC. Protein sequence: CASSSYDYGYTF.

This chain links TRBV4-3 with TRBJ1-1; unclear D gene. Germline values: CDR1 LGHNA, CDR2 YSLEER. CDR3 length equals 13 residues. Trimming left V 6 bases short and J 3 bases short, with 11 bases between. The CDR3 DNA is TGCGCCAGCAGGCAGGAGCATGACACTGAAGCTTTCTTT. As protein: CASRQEHDTEAFF.

This chain connects TRBV2 to TRBJ2-7; tentative D call: TRBD1 (5 bases). CDR1 SNHLY and CDR2 FYNNEI come from the germline V gene. V shed 4 bases and J shed 3 bases, with 10 bases lying between them. This CDR3 has 13 residues. This CDR3 reads CASSGRANYEQYF. In DNA, the CDR3 is TGTGCCAGCAGTGGCAGGGCAAACTACGAGCAGTACTTC.

J is TRBJ2-1 and V is TRBV27; 10 nucleotides align to TRBD2. The CDR3 runs 17 residues. V lost 7 bases, J lost 8 bases, and 17 bases stayed unmatched. Germline V gene lookup returns CDR1 MNHEY and CDR2 SMNVEV (reference sequence). CDR3 nucleotide sequence: TGTGCCAGCATGACTACCCCTCTAGCGGGAGAATTCGATGAGCAGTTCTTC. Translated, it gives CASMTTPLAGEFDEQFF.

The genes are TRBV7-2 and TRBJ2-7, with D unclear. Deletions cut 3 bases from V and 6 bases from J, with 6 bases between. Germline CDR1 SGHTA, CDR2 FQGNSA. The CDR3 has 11 residues. The chain's CDR3 is CASSFNGEQYF. DNA of the CDR3: TGTGCCAGCAGCTTTAATGGCGAGCAGTACTTC.

The chain is built from TRBV11-1 and TRBJ1-1, with D unresolved. V was cut by 4 bases and J by 4 bases, with 10 bases left in between. Germline V CDR1 and CDR2: SGHAT, FQDESV (reference sequence). This CDR3 comprises 13 residues. The CDR3 reads CASSYEGATEAFF. CDR3 bases: TGTGCCAGCAGCTACGAAGGAGCCACTGAAGCTTTCTTT.